This T cell receptor beta chain was observed in a study of shared clonotypes between healthy human individuals. Study findings and constraints: An effect of sequencing depth on clonotype sharing among donors was expected.

Regarding this clone: Its antigen is currently unknown.

The CDR3 spans 16 residues. The V gene lost 2 bases and the J gene lost 2 bases, with 14 bases spanning the gap. CDR1 is MNHNY and CDR2 is SVGAGI in the germline V gene (reference sequence). Methods used by the authors: Filtering of immunoSEQ junctional sequences could not match full-length read filtering. The table came from immunoSEQ multiplex PCR; TCRdb's copy has only in-frame clones and leaves some out. The DNA gave D and trimming, while V, J and clone size come from that table. The sample records roughly 850,000 clones, about 97% being singletons. Positive CCR7 selection of CD45RO-negative cells yielded the naive CD8 cells, and terminally differentiated effector memory CD45RA+ cells were excluded. Healthy and HIV-negative, the adult donors had no recent acute infections or vaccinations.

Source material: naive CD8+ T cells sorted from blood. The TCR was taken from a man aged 25 to 40 in good health. This chain links TRBV6-6 with TRBJ2-3, with D unresolved. CDR3 sequence reads: CASSYPESGITDTQYF. CDR3 sequence (DNA): TGTGCCAGCAGTTACCCTGAAAGTGGAATCACAGATACGCAGTATTTT.